This T cell receptor beta chain was recovered during a study of CD4 T cells in relation to SARS-CoV-2 and coronaviruses. Sequenced by immunoSEQ multiplex PCR; TCRdb stores in-frame clones only, minus some. The sample lists some 46,000 clones; roughly four fifths were seen once. In the case of this clone: The antigen is unknown.

There are 12 residues in the CDR3. V lost 1 base and J lost 9, with 9 bases in between. The germline V gene encodes CDR1 MGHRA and CDR2 YSYEKL. V is TRBV4-1 and J is TRBJ2-5; D call uncertain. The clonotype originates from an adult with COVID-19. The sample consisted of naive CD4+ T cells from PBMCs, cultured in vitro. Subset meaning: naive CD4+ T cells isolated by negative enrichment. The CDR3 protein is CASSQVWGAQYF. In DNA, the CDR3 is TGCGCCAGCAGCCAAGTATGGGGTGCCCAGTACTTC.